The 9 T cell receptor beta chains below were found in one sample sequenced in a study of technical replicates of blood from a handful of donors. TCRdb's copy holds only in-frame clones and misses some; the assay was immunoSEQ multiplex PCR. The repertoire includes 68,000 or so clones, roughly 97% of them detected once, and around 0.29% sits in the top ten. The sample taken for sequencing was T cells isolated from PBMCs. The receptors were gathered from a human donor in good health.

To note about this clone: At one boundary the junction diverges from the germline segment, which might be a read error. The rearrangement joins TRBV2 to TRBJ2-2, with 7 nucleotides matching TRBD1. CDR3 length: 11 amino acids. Germline loops: CDR1 SNHLY, CDR2 FYNNEI. CDR3: CASTERGLLFF. In nucleotides, the CDR3 is TGTGCCAGCACTGAAAGGGGGCTGCTGTTTTTT.

V is TRBV11-3 and J is TRBJ1-2; D is possibly TRBD1 (6 bases). Germline V gene lookup returns CDR1 SGHNT and CDR2 YENEEA. CDR3 length: 13 residues. V dropped 1 base and J dropped 3 bases, with 6 bases sitting between them. CDR3 sequence: CASSLAGDYGYTF. CDR3 DNA: TGTGCCAGCAGCTTAGCAGGGGACTATGGCTACACCTTC.

The V and J genes are TRBV7-3 and TRBJ1-2; 7 bases agree with TRBD1. There are 13 residues in the CDR3. Germline V CDR1 and CDR2: SGHTA, FQGTGA. V dropped 5 bases and J dropped 4; count of bases not matched to a gene: 4. The CDR3 here is CASSPGQAYGYTF. The CDR3, as DNA: TGTGCCAGCAGCCCTGGACAGGCCTATGGCTACACCTTC.

The CDR3: CASSPISTGREQYF. In nucleotides, the CDR3 is TGTGCCAGCAGCCCGATCTCGACAGGGAGAGAGCAGTACTTC. The chain couples TRBV9 to TRBJ2-7, with 7 positions matching TRBD1. Germline V lookup: CDR1 SGDLS, CDR2 YYNGEE. CDR3 length: 14 amino acids. Germline trimming cut 4 bases from V and 7 bases from J; bases unmatched to any gene: 11.

The chain couples TRBV21-1 to TRBJ2-5; the tabulated D call, TRBD2, remains unverified against the DNA. TRBV21-1 is shown as a pseudogene. This CDR3 comprises 18 residues. The CDR3 is CASTGDKERTDVWETQYF. The CDR3, as DNA: TGTGCCAGCACTGGGGATAAAGAGCGGACGGACGTTTGGGAGACCCAGTACTTC.

This chain joins TRBV6-5 and TRBJ1-2; 7 bases match TRBD1. V was pared by 2 bases and J by 8 bases, with 5 bases of the junction left unmatched. The V gene's germline CDR1 is MNHEY and CDR2 SVGAGI. This CDR3 contains 13 residues. CDR3 coding DNA: TGTGCCAGCAGTTACACGACAGGGTCCGGCTACACCTTC. It yields the protein CASSYTTGSGYTF.

This rearrangement joins TRBV28 to TRBJ2-5; no reliable D call. This CDR3 contains 13 residues. Trimming pared 2 bases from V and 5 bases from J, leaving 9 bases between. Germline V gives CDR1 MDHEN, CDR2 SYDVKM. CDR3 protein: CASSLGPGETQYF. DNA for the CDR3: TGTGCCAGCAGTTTAGGCCCCGGGGAGACCCAGTACTTC.

The V call is TRBV5-6, the J call TRBJ1-5, with D tentatively TRBD1 (5 bases). The germline V gene has CDR1 SGHDT and CDR2 YYEEEE. This CDR3 has 13 amino acids. Between the trimmed V and J ends, which lost 4 bases and 5 bases, there was a span of 10 bases. CDR3 coding DNA: TGTGCCAGCAGCACCTTCAGGGATCAGCCCCAGCATTTT. Amino acids: CASSTFRDQPQHF.

This chain connects TRBV9 to TRBJ2-3, with a tentative D call TRBD1 (5 bases). Germline assignment: CDR1 SGDLS and CDR2 YYNGEE. Trimming took 3 bases from V and 1 from J, leaving 15 bases between them. CDR3 length: 16 amino acids. This chain's CDR3 is CASSAFSSTGTDTQYF. For the CDR3, the DNA is TGTGCCAGCAGCGCCTTCAGCTCGACAGGCACAGATACGCAGTATTTT.